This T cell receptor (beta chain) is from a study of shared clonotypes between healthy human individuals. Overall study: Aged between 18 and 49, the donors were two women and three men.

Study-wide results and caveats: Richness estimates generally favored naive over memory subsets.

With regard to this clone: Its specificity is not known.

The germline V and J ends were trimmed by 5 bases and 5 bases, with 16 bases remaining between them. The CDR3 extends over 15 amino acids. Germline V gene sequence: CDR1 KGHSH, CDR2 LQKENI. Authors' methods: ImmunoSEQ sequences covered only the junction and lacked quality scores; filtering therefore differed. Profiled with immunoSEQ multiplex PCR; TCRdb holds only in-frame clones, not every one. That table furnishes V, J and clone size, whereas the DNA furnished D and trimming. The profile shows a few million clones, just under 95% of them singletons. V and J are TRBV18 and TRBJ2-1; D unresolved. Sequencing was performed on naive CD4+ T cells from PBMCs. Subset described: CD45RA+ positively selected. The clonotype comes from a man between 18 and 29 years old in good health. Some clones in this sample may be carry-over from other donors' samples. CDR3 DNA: TGTGCCAGCTCATTCTCTCACCACCGGGACAATGAGCAGTTCTTC. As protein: CASSFSHHRDNEQFF.